The entry below gives a single T cell receptor beta chain sequence along with its context. What it binds is unknown. A library made for alpha chains picked up this beta chain off target, so its size means little. TCR alpha and beta CDR3 regions were amplified from RNA using iRepertoire nested multiplex PCR. One-step reverse transcription and amplification started from approximately 100-400 ng of tissue mRNA or PBMC total RNA. TCRdb reanalysed the multiplex PCR reads using MiXCR and keeps one entry per CDR3 protein. The sample lists 3,000 to 4,000 distinct CDR3 sequences; about 86% were seen once. The data originate from a study of glioma-infiltrating T cells. The study's findings and limits: Tissue-blood divergence was below expectation in non-neoplastic patients, above in gliomas. Very few CDR3 sequences were shared between tissue and blood.

The sequenced sample consisted of glioma tissue, nonneoplastic brain tissue, or PBMCs (not recorded which). This clonotype was obtained from a human donor with low-grade glioma or glioblastoma, undergoing nonglioma brain surgery, or in good health (not recorded which).

The CDR3 bases are TGTGCCAGCAGTTACCGCGCGGGAGTGTCCTACAATGAGCAGTTCTTC. Amino acid sequence: CASSYRAGVSYNEQFF. The chain has TRBV6-6 and TRBJ2-1; 7 bases line up with TRBD2. J lost 1 base, V lost 2 bases, and 5 bases had no gene match. The CDR3 covers 16 residues. In germline, CDR1 is MNHNY, CDR2 SVGAGI (reference sequence).